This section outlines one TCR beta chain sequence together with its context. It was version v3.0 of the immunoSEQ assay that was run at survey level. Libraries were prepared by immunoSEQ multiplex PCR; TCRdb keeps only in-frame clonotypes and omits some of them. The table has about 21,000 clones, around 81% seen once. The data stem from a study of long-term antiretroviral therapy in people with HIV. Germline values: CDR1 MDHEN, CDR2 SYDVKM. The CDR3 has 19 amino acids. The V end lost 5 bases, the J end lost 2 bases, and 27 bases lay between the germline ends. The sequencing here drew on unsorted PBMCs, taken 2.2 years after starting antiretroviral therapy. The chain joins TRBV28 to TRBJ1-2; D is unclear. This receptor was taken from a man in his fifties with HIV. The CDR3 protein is CASSPTGVGILRDNYGYTF. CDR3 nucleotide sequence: TGTGCCAGCAGTCCCACCGGGGTCGGTATTCTCCGCGACAACTATGGCTACACCTTC.